A single T cell receptor beta chain is shown here with its context. The data stem from a study of blood T cell repertoires in COVID-19. Looking at the study overall: Cohort 3 donors were reported recovered after two negative PCRs, clearance, or symptom resolution. PBMCs, B-cell-depleted T cells, or T cells were the source of the cDNA or gDNA that made up the material.

Assignment of participants to cohorts was predicated upon participant-reported clinical history. The repertoire was sequenced with immunoSEQ multiplex PCR; TCRdb's copy has only in-frame clones and lacks some. Here the sample spans under 400,000 clones, over 75% being singletons. Trimming cost V 2 bases and J 7 bases, with 9 bases left between them. Germline lookup yields CDR1 MNHEY and CDR2 SVGAGI. There are 14 residues in the CDR3. This TCR came from a middle-aged man in a cohort exposed to, infected with or recovered from COVID-19 (not recorded which). The V call is TRBV6-5, the J call TRBJ1-6; D may be TRBD1 (6 bases). The specimen was PBMCs or T cells enriched from blood (not recorded which). The CDR3 reads CASSYRTVNSPLHF. Written as DNA, the CDR3 is TGTGCCAGCAGTTACCGGACAGTGAATTCACCCCTCCACTTT.